Shown below are 15 T cell receptor beta chains from a single sample sequenced in a study of radiotherapy plus CTLA-4 blockade in lung cancer. The method was immunoSEQ multiplex PCR; TCRdb's version includes in-frame clones alone and lacks a portion of them. The table shows tens of thousands of clones, with about 88% occurring only once. Sequencing was performed on peripheral blood, taken from a patient treated with radiotherapy plus ipilimumab. Source of these receptors: a human donor with non-small cell lung cancer who had stable disease on radiotherapy plus ipilimumab.

The chain links TRBV7-3 to TRBJ1-1; TRBD1 matches at 7 bases. The ends lost 5 bases at V and 2 bases at J; junction bases unmatched: 11. Germline V lookup: CDR1 SGHTA, CDR2 FQGTGA. This CDR3 spans 16 amino acids. As DNA, the CDR3 is TGTGCCAGCAGCCAAAATCAAGGGGGCGTAAACACTGAAGCTTTCTTT. The encoded protein is CASSQNQGGVNTEAFF.

This chain uses TRBV5-1 with TRBJ2-7, with no clear D. Trimming stripped 0 bases from V and 3 bases from J, with 10 bases between. Germline loops: CDR1 SGHRS, CDR2 YFSETQ. The CDR3 contains 14 residues. The CDR3 bases are TGCGCCAGCAGCTTGGAGGGTTCTTACTACGAGCAGTACTTC. It encodes CASSLEGSYYEQYF.

V is TRBV5-6 and J is TRBJ1-3; D ambiguous. The V end was cut by 0 bases, the J end by 0 bases, with 4 bases between. CDR3 size: 14 residues. Germline V gene lookup returns CDR1 SGHDT and CDR2 YYEEEE. The CDR3 nucleotides read TGTGCCAGCAGCTTGGCCCCCTCTGGAAACACCATATATTTT. Translated: CASSLAPSGNTIYF.

Comments on this clone: The same CDR3 is also encoded by other DNA sequences in this sample. This rearrangement joins TRBV4-2 to TRBJ1-1; D not resolved. The CDR3 spans 15 residues. The germline V gene encodes CDR1 LGHNA and CDR2 YNFKEQ. Trimming stripped 3 bases from V and 0 bases from J, with 11 bases between. CDR3 in DNA: TGTGCCAGCAGCCAGGGCGAAACGATGAACACTGAAGCTTTCTTT. Protein: CASSQGETMNTEAFF.

The V and J genes are TRBV29-1 and TRBJ2-7; D might be TRBD1 or TRBD2, each matching 6 bases. Trimming pared 0 bases from V and 5 bases from J, leaving 11 bases between. Germline V gene sequence: CDR1 SQVTM, CDR2 ANQGSEA. The CDR3 has 13 residues. CDR3 in amino acids: CSVEDGGPNEQYF. The CDR3 DNA reads TGCAGCGTTGAAGACGGGGGCCCAAACGAGCAGTACTTC.

This chain uses TRBV28 with TRBJ2-2; perhaps D is TRBD1 or TRBD2 (6 bases each). Per the germline V gene, CDR1 is MDHEN and CDR2 is SYDVKM. Trimming stripped 7 bases from V and 3 bases from J, with 15 bases between. The CDR3 is made up of 15 amino acids. The CDR3 region is CASTQGGSDTGELFF. The CDR3 coding sequence is TGTGCCAGCACCCAAGGGGGGAGCGACACCGGGGAGCTGTTTTTT.

J is TRBJ2-3 and V is TRBV19, with 8 positions matching TRBD2. The CDR3 has 17 amino acids. Germline V gene lookup returns CDR1 LNHDA and CDR2 SQIVND (reference sequence). V shed 3 bases and J 1 base; nucleotides not matched to a gene: 9. As DNA, the CDR3 is TGTGCCAGTAGTATTCTATCGGCGGGAGGCCGCACAGATACGCAGTATTTT. It codes for CASSILSAGGRTDTQYF.

The chain recombines TRBV2 with TRBJ2-4; TRBD1 aligns across 8 bases. Germline CDR1 and CDR2: SNHLY and FYNNEI. This CDR3 is 14 amino acids long. V lost 7 bases and J lost 5; bases outside the gene matches: 7. The DNA for the CDR3 is TGTGCCAGCACGGGCAGGGGGCCTCAAAACATTCAGTACTTC. It specifies CASTGRGPQNIQYF.

The V call is TRBV4-1, the J call TRBJ1-1; maybe TRBD1 (6 bases). The CDR3 is 14 amino acids. V shed 1 base and J shed 2 bases, with 8 bases lying between them. Germline V gene data show CDR1 as MGHRA and CDR2 as YSYEKL. CDR3 in DNA: TGCGCCAGCAGCCAAGGACAGGTAAACACTGAAGCTTTCTTT. It codes for CASSQGQVNTEAFF.

This clone has only one observation. The chain joins TRBV5-8 to TRBJ1-5; the D is unclear. CDR1 SGHTS and CDR2 YDEGEE come from the germline V gene. V shed 0 bases and J shed 2 bases, with 6 bases lying between them. The length of the CDR3 is 14 residues. DNA of the CDR3: TGTGCCAGCAGCTTGGCTGGGGGCAATCAGCCCCAGCATTTT. It is translated as CASSLAGGNQPQHF.

The chain recombines TRBV7-9 with TRBJ1-1; no clear D gene. Germline CDR1 reads SEHNR; CDR2 reads FQNEAQ (reference sequence). Trimming pared 3 bases from V and 0 bases from J, leaving 5 bases between. The CDR3 runs to 13 residues. The CDR3 nucleotides read TGTGCCAGCAGCTTGACCCTGAACACTGAAGCTTTCTTT. Protein: CASSLTLNTEAFF.

The V gene is TRBV4-2, the J gene TRBJ2-3, with 7 bases identical to TRBD2. V gave up 3 bases and J gave up 1 base; unmatched junction bases: 10. The germline V gene has CDR1 LGHNA and CDR2 YNFKEQ. This CDR3 comprises 17 residues. DNA of the CDR3: TGTGCCAGCAGCCATGGGAGGGGTAGCGGACGCACAGATACGCAGTATTTT. Translation gives CASSHGRGSGRTDTQYF.

The chain links TRBV7-3 to TRBJ2-1; 8 bases are shared with TRBD2. With V trimmed by 2 bases and J by 4 bases, 10 bases remained unmatched. Germline-derived CDR1 and CDR2 are SGHTA and FQGTGA. This CDR3 spans 17 amino acids. CDR3 amino acids: CASSLGAIAGSYNEQFF. CDR3 coding DNA: TGTGCCAGCAGCTTAGGTGCGATAGCGGGGTCATACAATGAGCAGTTCTTC.

The chain links TRBV27 to TRBJ1-5; tentatively, D is TRBD1 (5 bases). V was cut by 6 bases and J by 2 bases, with 14 bases left in between. The germline V gene has CDR1 MNHEY and CDR2 SMNVEV (reference sequence). The CDR3 spans 15 residues. The CDR3 loop reads CASSPAGIGNQPQHF. The CDR3 coding sequence is TGTGCCAGCAGCCCCGCAGGGATTGGCAATCAGCCCCAGCATTTT.

The V gene is TRBV9, the J gene TRBJ2-3, with a possible D match to TRBD1 (6 bases). This CDR3 is 15 amino acids long. V was trimmed by 3 bases and J by 1 base, leaving 12 bases between them. Germline CDR1 and CDR2: SGDLS and YYNGEE. The CDR3 sequence is CASSAPQGGTDTQYF. The CDR3, as DNA: TGTGCCAGCAGCGCCCCACAGGGAGGCACAGATACGCAGTATTTT.